This T cell receptor (beta chain) was profiled in a study of blood T cell repertoires in COVID-19. Study-wide background: The analysed material was cDNA or gDNA that came from T cells, B-cell-depleted T cells, or PBMCs.

Cohorts were based on clinical histories the participants reported. TCRdb's copy holds only in-frame clones and misses some; the assay was immunoSEQ multiplex PCR. The repertoire has approximately 300,000 clones, more than 75% of them found once; the top ten carry around 2.4%. From germline, CDR1 is LGHNA and CDR2 YSLEER. This CDR3 has 14 amino acids. V gave up 4 bases and J gave up 3 bases, with 10 bases separating them. This receptor was identified in a woman under 30 who had recovered from COVID-19. The specimen sequenced was PBMCs or T cells enriched from blood (not recorded which). V gene TRBV4-3 combines with J gene TRBJ2-1, with D possibly TRBD2 on 6 matching bases. The CDR3 DNA reads as TGCGCCAGCAGCCTACTAGCAAGCTACAATGAGCAGTTCTTC. It codes for CASSLLASYNEQFF.